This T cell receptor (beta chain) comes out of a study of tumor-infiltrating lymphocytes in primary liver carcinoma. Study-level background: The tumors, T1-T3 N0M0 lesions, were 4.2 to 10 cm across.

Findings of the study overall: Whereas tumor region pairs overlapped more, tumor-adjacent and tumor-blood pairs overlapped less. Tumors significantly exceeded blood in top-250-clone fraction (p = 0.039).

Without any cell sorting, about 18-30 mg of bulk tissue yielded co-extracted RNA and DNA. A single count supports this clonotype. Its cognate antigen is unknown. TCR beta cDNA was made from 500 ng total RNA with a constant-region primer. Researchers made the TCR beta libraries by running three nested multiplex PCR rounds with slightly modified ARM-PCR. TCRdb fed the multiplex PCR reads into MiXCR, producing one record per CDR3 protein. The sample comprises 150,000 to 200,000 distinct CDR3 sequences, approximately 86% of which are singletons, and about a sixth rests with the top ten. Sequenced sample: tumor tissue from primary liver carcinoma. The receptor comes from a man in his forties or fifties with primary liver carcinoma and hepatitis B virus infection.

CDR3: CASGTGSSYNEQFF. The CDR3 nucleotides are TGTGCCAGCGGGACAGGGAGCTCCTACAATGAGCAGTTCTTC. V gene TRBV6-1 combines with J gene TRBJ2-1, with 9 nucleotides matching TRBD1. The CDR3 consists of 14 residues. The V gene's germline CDR1 is MNHNS and CDR2 SASEGT. J lost 0 bases, V lost 8 bases, and 2 bases had no gene match.